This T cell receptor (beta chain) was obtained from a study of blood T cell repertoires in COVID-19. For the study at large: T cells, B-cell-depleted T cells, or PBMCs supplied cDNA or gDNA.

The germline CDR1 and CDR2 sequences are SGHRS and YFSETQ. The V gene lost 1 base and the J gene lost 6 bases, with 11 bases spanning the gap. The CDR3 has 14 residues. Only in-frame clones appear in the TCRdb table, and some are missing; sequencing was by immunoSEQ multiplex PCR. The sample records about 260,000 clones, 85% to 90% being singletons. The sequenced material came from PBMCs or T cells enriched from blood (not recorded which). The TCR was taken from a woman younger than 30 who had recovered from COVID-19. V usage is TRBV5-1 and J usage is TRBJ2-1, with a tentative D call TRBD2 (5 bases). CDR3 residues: CASSLLVSANEQFF. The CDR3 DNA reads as TGCGCCAGCAGCTTGTTAGTTAGCGCCAATGAGCAGTTCTTC.